The clone carrying this TCR beta chain was picked up many times. This specimen comes from a study of neurological immune-mediated disorders. The germline gives CDR1 SGHRS, CDR2 YFSETQ. CDR3 length: 17 residues. The junction had 9 bases not matched to a gene; V was cut back by 5 bases and J by 3 bases. The cDNA was produced through 5'RACE with 10-nucleotide random UMIs. TCRdb re-derived calls from the 5' RACE reads in MiXCR, one entry per CDR3 protein. Among some 120,000 distinct CDR3 sequences listed, more than 2.5% were seen once. Unsorted libraries were prepared from 2 million PBMCs held at -80 C. Sequenced sample: PBMCs. The chain links TRBV5-1 to TRBJ2-1, with TRBD2 identical over 12 bases. The sequence came from a woman in her 30s with multiple sclerosis. The CDR3 region has the DNA TGCGCCAGCAGACCCCAACCGGGACTAGCGGGCTACAATGAGCAGTTCTTC. Its translation: CASRPQPGLAGYNEQFF. Supplemented by reference TRBV5-1 and TRBJ2-1, the full variable domain reads KAGVTQTPRYLIKTRGQQVTLSCSPISGHRSVSWYQQTPGQGLQFLFEYFSETQRNKGNFPGRFSGRQFSNSRSEMNVSTLELGDSALYLCASRPQPGLAGYNEQFFGPGTRLTVL.